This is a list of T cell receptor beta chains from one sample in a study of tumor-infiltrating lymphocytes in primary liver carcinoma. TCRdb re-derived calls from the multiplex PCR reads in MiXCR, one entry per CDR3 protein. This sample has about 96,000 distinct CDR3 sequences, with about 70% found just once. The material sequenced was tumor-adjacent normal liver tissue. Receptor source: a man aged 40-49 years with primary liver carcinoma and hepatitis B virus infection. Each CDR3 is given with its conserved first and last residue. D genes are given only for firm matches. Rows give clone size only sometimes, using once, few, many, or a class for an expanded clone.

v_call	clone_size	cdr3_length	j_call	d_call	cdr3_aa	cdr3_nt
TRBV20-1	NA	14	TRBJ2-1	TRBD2	CSAPALAGYNEQFF	TGCAGTGCCCCCGCACTAGCGGGGTACAATGAGCAGTTCTTC
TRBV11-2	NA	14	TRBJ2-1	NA	CASSSACPGSEQFF	TGTGCCAGCAGTTCGGCGTGCCCTGGGAGTGAGCAGTTCTTC
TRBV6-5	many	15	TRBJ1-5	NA	CASRTLGGGNQPQHF	TGTGCCAGCAGGACCCTGGGGGGAGGCAATCAGCCCCAGCATTTT
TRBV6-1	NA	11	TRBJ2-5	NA	CVSSASETQYF	TGTGTCAGCAGCGCGTCGGAGACCCAGTACTTC
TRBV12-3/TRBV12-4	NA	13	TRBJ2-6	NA	CASSRAGASILTF	TGTGCCAGCAGTCGAGCTGGGGCCAGCATCCTGACTTTC
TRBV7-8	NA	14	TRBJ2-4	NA	CASSLAAGEGILFF	TGTGCCAGCAGCTTAGCGGCAGGAGAGGGGATCCTTTTCTTC
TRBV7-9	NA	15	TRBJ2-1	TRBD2	CASSPPGLASNEQFF	TGTGCCAGCAGCCCTCCGGGACTAGCCTCCAATGAGCAGTTCTTC
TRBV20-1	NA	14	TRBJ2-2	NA	CSARPGQNTGELFF	TGCAGTGCTAGACCGGGACAGAACACCGGGGAGCTGTTTTTT
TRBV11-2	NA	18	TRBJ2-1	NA	CTSSRSEGRLARPNEQFF	TGTACCAGCAGCCGTTCAGAAGGGAGATTAGCGAGGCCCAATGAACAGTTCTTC
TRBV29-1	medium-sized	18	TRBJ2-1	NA	CSVEDISGALLPYNEQFF	TGCAGCGTTGAAGATATCTCGGGGGCTCTCCTACCCTACAATGAGCAGTTCTTC
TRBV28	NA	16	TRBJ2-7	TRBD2	CTSRQSPGGGPYEQYF	TGTACCAGCAGGCAATCCCCCGGCGGGGGTCCTTATGAGCAGTACTTC
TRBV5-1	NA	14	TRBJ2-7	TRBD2	CASSLLAEEGEQYF	TGCGCCAGCAGCTTGCTAGCGGAAGAAGGCGAGCAGTACTTC
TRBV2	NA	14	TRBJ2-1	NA	CASSAYGANNEQFF	TGTGCCAGCAGCGCCTATGGGGCGAACAATGAGCAGTTCTTC
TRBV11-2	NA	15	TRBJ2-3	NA	CASSLVQGGTDTRYF	TGTGCCAGCAGCTTAGTACAGGGGGGGACAGATACGCGGTATTTT
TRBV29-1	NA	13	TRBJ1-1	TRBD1	CSVAEGANTEAFF	TGCAGCGTTGCCGAGGGGGCTAACACTGAAGCTTTCTTT
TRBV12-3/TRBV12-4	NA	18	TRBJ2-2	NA	CASSLAGKDYANTGELFF	TGTGCCAGCAGTTTAGCGGGCAAAGACTACGCGAACACCGGGGAGCTGTTTTTT
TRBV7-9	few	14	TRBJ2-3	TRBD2	CASSQGLVTDTQYF	TGTGCCAGCAGCCAGGGACTAGTCACAGATACGCAGTATTTT
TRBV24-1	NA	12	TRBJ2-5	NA	CATSDNRVTQYF	TGTGCCACCAGTGATAACAGGGTAACCCAGTACTTC
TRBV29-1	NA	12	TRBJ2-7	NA	CGVRIDRYEQYF	TGCGGCGTTAGGATAGATCGCTACGAGCAGTACTTC
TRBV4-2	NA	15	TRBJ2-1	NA	CASSHGLSSYSEQFF	TGTGCCAGCAGCCATGGATTGAGCTCCTACAGTGAGCAGTTCTTC
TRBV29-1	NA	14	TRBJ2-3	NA	CRVEDKLGTDTQYF	TGTAGAGTTGAAGATAAACTCGGGACAGATACGCAGTATTTT
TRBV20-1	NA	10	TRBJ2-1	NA	CSARDNEQFF	TGCAGTGCTAGGGACAATGAGCAGTTCTTC
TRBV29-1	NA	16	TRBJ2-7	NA	CSVCPRVGQTPYEQYF	TGCAGCGTTTGTCCTCGGGTCGGACAGACCCCCTACGAGCAGTACTTC
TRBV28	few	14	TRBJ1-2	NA	CASSPPAGLDGYTF	TGTGCCAGTTCTCCCCCGGCCGGCTTAGATGGCTACACCTTC
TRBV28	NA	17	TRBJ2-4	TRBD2	CASTTRLAGLAKNIQYF	TGTGCCAGCACCACAAGACTAGCGGGACTAGCCAAAAACATTCAGTACTTC
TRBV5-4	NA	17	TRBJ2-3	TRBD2	CASSSGLAGVNTDTQYF	TGTGCCAGCAGCTCCGGGCTAGCGGGAGTAAACACAGATACGCAGTATTTT
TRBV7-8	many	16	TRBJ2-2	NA	CASSYRGTLNTGELFF	TGTGCCAGCAGCTACCGAGGGACTCTGAACACCGGGGAGCTGTTTTTT
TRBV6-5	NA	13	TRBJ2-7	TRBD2	CAVTGGTSNDQYF	TGTGCCGTGACTGGTGGGACTAGCAATGATCAATACTTC
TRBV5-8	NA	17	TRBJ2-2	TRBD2	CASSGRGGGMNTGELLF	TGTGCAAGCAGCGGCCGGGGGGGCGGGATGAACACCGGGGAGCTGCTTTTT
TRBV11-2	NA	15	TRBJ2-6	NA	CVSNLVGAGANVLTF	TGTGTCAGCAACTTAGTGGGGGCTGGGGCCAACGTCCTGACTTTC
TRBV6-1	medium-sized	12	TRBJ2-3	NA	CASRRTGDTQYF	TGTGCCAGCAGGCGGACGGGGGATACGCAGTATTTT
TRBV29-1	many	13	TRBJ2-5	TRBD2	CSVETSGTETQYF	TGCAGCGTTGAGACTAGCGGGACCGAGACCCAGTACTTC
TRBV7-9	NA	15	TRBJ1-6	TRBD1	CASSLATGLYSPLHF	TGTGCCAGCAGCTTAGCGACAGGGCTCTACTCACCCCTCCACTTT
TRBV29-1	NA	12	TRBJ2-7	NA	CSVLSGPHKQYF	TGCAGCGTTCTCAGTGGGCCCCACAAGCAATACTTC
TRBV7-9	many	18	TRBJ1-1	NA	CASSLAFGLQGGNTEAFF	TGTGCCAGCAGCTTAGCGTTCGGTCTCCAGGGTGGGAACACTGAAGCTTTCTTT
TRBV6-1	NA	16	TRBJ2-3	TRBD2	CANSQLAGLTTDTQYF	TGTGCCAACAGTCAATTAGCGGGTCTAACCACAGATACGCAGTATTTC
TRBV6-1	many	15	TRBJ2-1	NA	CASTPPSGSYNEQFF	TGTGCCAGCACCCCGCCAAGTGGGTCCTACAATGAGCAGTTCTTC
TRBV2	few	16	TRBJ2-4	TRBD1	CASGQDRASAKNIQYF	TGTGCCAGCGGACAAGACAGGGCGTCTGCCAAAAACATTCAGTACTTC
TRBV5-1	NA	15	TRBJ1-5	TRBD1	CASSSTGGANQPRHF	TGCGCCAGCAGTTCCACAGGGGGCGCCAATCAGCCCCGGCATTTT
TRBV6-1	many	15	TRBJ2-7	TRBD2	CASVLVAGWVDEQYF	TGTGCCAGCGTCCTAGTAGCGGGCTGGGTCGACGAGCAGTACTTC
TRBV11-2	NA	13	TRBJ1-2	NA	CASNLEGNHGYTF	TGTGCTAGCAACTTAGAGGGGAACCATGGCTACACCTTC
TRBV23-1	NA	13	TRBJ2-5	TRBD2	CARSGRANETQYF	TGCGCCAGAAGCGGGAGGGCCAATGAGACCCAGTACTTC
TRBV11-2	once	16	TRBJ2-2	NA	CASSFTQGPYAGELFF	TGTGCCAGCAGCTTTACACAGGGCCCCTACGCCGGGGAGCTGTTTTTT
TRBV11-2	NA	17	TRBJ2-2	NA	CATSLGFSSPNTGELLF	TGTGCCACCAGCTTAGGCTTTAGCTCACCCAACACCGGGGAGCTGCTTTTT
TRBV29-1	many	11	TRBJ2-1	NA	CSPLSYNEQFF	TGCAGCCCCCTCTCCTACAATGAGCAGTTCTTC
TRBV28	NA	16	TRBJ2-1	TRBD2	CASSSRAGGSYNEQLF	TGTGCCAGCAGCTCTCGTGCGGGAGGTTCGTACAATGAGCAGCTCTTC
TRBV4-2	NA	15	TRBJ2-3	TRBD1	CAGSEGQESTDTQYF	TGTGCCGGCAGCGAAGGACAGGAAAGCACAGATACGCAGTATTTT
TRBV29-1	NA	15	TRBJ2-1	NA	CSVGGRDSPPYEQFF	TGCAGCGTTGGAGGAAGGGACTCCCCTCCCTATGAGCAGTTCTTC
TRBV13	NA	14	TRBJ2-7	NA	CASSLRGRGYEQYF	TGTGCCAGCAGCCTCCGGGGCAGGGGCTACGAGCAGTACTTC
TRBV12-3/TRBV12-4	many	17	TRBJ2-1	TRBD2	CASSPGGASGRDNEQFF	TGTGCCAGCAGTCCGGGGGGGGCTAGCGGGAGGGACAATGAGCAGTTCTTC
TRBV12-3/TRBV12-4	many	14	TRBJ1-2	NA	CASSRGTSQDGYTF	TGTGCCAGCAGCCGTGGGACATCGCAGGATGGCTACACCTTC
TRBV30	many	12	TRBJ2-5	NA	CAWNAGVETQYF	TGTGCCTGGAATGCGGGTGTGGAGACCCAGTACTTC
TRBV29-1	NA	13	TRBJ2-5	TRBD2	CSVQRGGGVTQYF	TGCAGCGTTCAACGGGGGGGAGGGGTGACCCAGTACTTC